These 25 T cell receptor beta chains share one sample of origin, sequenced in a study of cytomegalovirus exposure and HLA in healthy donors. Amplification used 60 Vbeta primers and 13 Jbeta primers. Sequenced by immunoSEQ multiplex PCR; TCRdb stores in-frame clones only, minus some. Found here are roughly 290,000 clones, 80% of them singletons; the top ten hold roughly 0.31%. Source material: PBMCs. The receptors here all came from a girl aged 2 to 10 in good health and CMV-seronegative.

This sequence joins TRBV18 and TRBJ1-2; 7 positions match TRBD1. Germline V gives CDR1 KGHSH, CDR2 LQKENI. CDR3 length: 12 amino acids. Unmatched junction bases numbered 3, after V lost 4 bases and J lost 7 bases. CDR3 sequence: CASSLDRAGYTF. CDR3 coding DNA: TGTGCCAGCTCACTCGACAGGGCTGGCTACACCTTC.

The rearrangement links TRBV7-8 to TRBJ2-1, with a weak D call TRBD1 (8 bases). The CDR3 is 16 amino acids. The V end lost 7 bases, the J end lost 5 bases, and 21 bases lay between the germline ends. The V gene's germline CDR1 is SGHVS and CDR2 FQNEAQ. CDR3 coding DNA: TGTGCCAGCACCCCGGGGGGCAGGGGGCTCCACAATGAGCAGTTCTTC. Translating it yields CASTPGGRGLHNEQFF. Supplemented by reference TRBV7-8 and TRBJ2-1, the full variable domain reads GAGVSQSPRYKVAKRGQDVALRCDPISGHVSLFWYQQALGQGPEFLTYFQNEAQLDKSGLPSDRFFAERPEGSVSTLKIQRTQQEDSAVYLCASTPGGRGLHNEQFFGPGTRLTVL.

The chain couples TRBV2 to TRBJ2-1; perhaps TRBD1 as D (5 bases). The V gene's germline CDR1 is SNHLY and CDR2 FYNNEI. V was trimmed by 3 bases and J by 6 bases, leaving 15 bases between them. The CDR3 extends over 15 amino acids. The CDR3 here is CASSEVLWGSNEQFF. CDR3 nucleotide sequence: TGTGCCAGCAGTGAGGTCCTTTGGGGCAGCAATGAGCAGTTCTTC. The complete variable domain, with remaining parts taken from reference TRBV2 and TRBJ2-1, reads EPEVTQTPSHQVTQMGQEVILRCVPISNHLYFYWYRQILGQKVEFLVSFYNNEISEKSEIFDDQFSVERPDGSNFTLKIRSTKLEDSAMYFCASSEVLWGSNEQFFGPGTRLTVL.

The rearrangement links TRBV27 to TRBJ2-7; D is possibly TRBD2 (6 bases). V shed 7 bases and J shed 0 bases, with 19 bases lying between them. Germline V gene data show CDR1 as MNHEY and CDR2 as SMNVEV (reference sequence). This CDR3 is built from 16 residues. CDR3 loop: CASTPAAGHSSYEQYF. CDR3 nucleotides: TGTGCCAGCACCCCGGCGGCGGGGCACAGCTCCTACGAGCAGTACTTC.

The gene calls are TRBV10-2 and TRBJ1-4, with 8 bases fitting TRBD1. CDR1 is WSHSY and CDR2 is SAAADI in the germline V gene. V was pared by 2 bases and J by 7 bases, with 0 bases of the junction left unmatched. The CDR3 covers 13 residues. The CDR3 DNA sequence: TGCGCCAGCAGTGAGCAGGGGGCTGAAAAACTGTTTTTT. Translated, it gives CASSEQGAEKLFF.

The chain uses TRBV5-1 and TRBJ2-7; D is ambiguous. The CDR3 runs to 12 residues. Germline CDR1 and CDR2: SGHRS and YFSETQ. Trimming shortened V by 3 bases and J by 3 bases, and 7 bases separated the two germline ends. In DNA form, the CDR3 reads TGCGCCAGCAGCTACGACATCTACGAGCAGTACTTC. Its translation is CASSYDIYEQYF.

The chain uses TRBV11-3 and TRBJ1-4; maybe TRBD1 (5 bases). This CDR3 has 18 amino acids. With 5 bases removed from V and 10 bases from J, the gap between germline ends came to 29 bases. Germline-derived CDR1 and CDR2 are SGHNT and YENEEA. The CDR3 DNA reads as TGTGCCAGCAGCCCAGCCAGGGTTTGGCTCCCCCGGTGCGGAAAACTGTTTTTT. Protein sequence: CASSPARVWLPRCGKLFF.

The gene calls are TRBV15 and TRBJ1-1; D ambiguous. This CDR3 is built from 12 residues. The V gene's germline CDR1 is LNHNV and CDR2 YYDKDF (reference sequence). V lost 8 bases and J 4 bases, leaving 11 bases between the germline ends. CDR3 sequence: CATGLHGTEAFF. In nucleotides, the CDR3 is TGTGCCACCGGACTTCATGGCACTGAAGCTTTCTTT.

In its sample, this clone was seen a few times. The chain recombines TRBV5-1 with TRBJ2-3, with D possibly matching TRBD2 (6 bases). This CDR3 region has 16 residues. The V gene's germline CDR1 is SGHRS and CDR2 YFSETQ. V shed 5 bases and J shed 2 bases, with 18 bases lying between them. CDR3 in DNA: TGCGCCAGCAGTTCTAAGCCGGGACTTGACACAGATACGCAGTATTTT. Translating gives CASSSKPGLDTDTQYF.

The CDR3: CASSKEQGAYEQYF. The CDR3 DNA sequence: TGTGCCAGCAGCAAAGAACAGGGGGCCTACGAGCAGTACTTC. The chain combines TRBV21-1 with TRBJ2-7; TRBD1 is the table's D call, not checked against the DNA. TRBV21-1 is recorded as a pseudogene. This CDR3 is built from 14 residues.

The chain carries TRBV28 and TRBJ2-1, with a tentative D call TRBD2 (5 bases). CDR3 length: 13 residues. CDR1 is MDHEN, CDR2 SYDVKM, per germline. V shed 6 bases and J shed 8 bases, with 14 bases lying between them. The CDR3 here is CASRSGPGYEQFF. CDR3 DNA: TGTGCCAGCAGGTCCGGCCCGGGGTATGAGCAGTTCTTC.

The rearrangement joins TRBV10-1 to TRBJ1-4; possibly TRBD1 for D (6 bases). Trimming took off 6 bases at V and 11 bases at J, with 25 bases between the two ends. The CDR3 consists of 16 residues. Germline values: CDR1 WNHNN, CDR2 SYGVQD (reference sequence). CDR3: CASRLRDIGGLRKLFF. CDR3 DNA: TGCGCCAGCAGACTTCGGGACATCGGGGGGTTGAGGAAACTGTTTTTT.

There are a few counts of this clone. V gene TRBV10-3 combines with J gene TRBJ1-2, with a weak D call TRBD1 (5 bases). This CDR3 is 15 amino acids long. Germline V gene data show CDR1 as ENHRY and CDR2 as SYGVKD. V shed 0 bases and J shed 0 bases, with 8 bases lying between them. CDR3 in amino acids: CAISESTAPNYGYTF. For the CDR3, the DNA is TGTGCCATCAGTGAGTCGACAGCTCCTAACTATGGCTACACCTTC.

The sample holds one count of this clone. CDR3 sequence (DNA): TGTGCCAGCAGCTATAGGACTAGCGGGGGGCCTCAGTACTTC. Translated: CASSYRTSGGPQYF. The chain joins TRBV9 to TRBJ2-5, with TRBD2 identical over 14 bases. The CDR3 consists of 14 residues. CDR1 is SGDLS and CDR2 is YYNGEE in the germline V gene. V shed 4 bases and J 11 bases; nucleotides not matched to a gene: 7. Filled out from reference TRBV9 and TRBJ2-5, the complete variable domain reads DSGVTQTPKHLITATGQRVTLRCSPRSGDLSVYWYQQSLDQGLQFLIQYYNGEERAKGNILERFSAQQFPDLHSELNLSSLELGDSALYFCASSYRTSGGPQYFGPGTRLLVL.

The V call is TRBV7-4, the J call TRBJ2-5; D possibly corresponds to TRBD2 (5 bases). Germline lookup yields CDR1 SGHVT and CDR2 SQSDAQ. CDR3 length equals 13 residues. Deletions cut 4 bases from V and 5 bases from J, with 11 bases between. The DNA of the CDR3 is TGTGCCAGCAGCTCGTTAGCGAAGGAGACCCAGTACTTC. It is translated as CASSSLAKETQYF.

The chain links TRBV30 to TRBJ2-5; 7 nucleotides match TRBD1. Looked up from germline, CDR1 is GTSNPN and CDR2 is SVGIG (reference sequence). After removal of 4 bases from V and 10 bases from J, the junction contained 9 bases not matched to a gene. The CDR3 spans 12 residues. DNA of the CDR3: TGTGCCTGGAACTCAGACCCAGGGGGCCAGTACTTC. This encodes CAWNSDPGGQYF.

The chain employs TRBV6-6 and TRBJ2-7, with 7 bases that match TRBD1. The V gene end was trimmed by 5 bases and the J gene end by 3 bases; junction bases not matched to a gene: 10. The CDR3 covers 15 residues. Germline V gene sequence: CDR1 MNHNY, CDR2 SVGAGI (reference sequence). This chain's CDR3 is CASSDRRDSNYEQYF. DNA of the CDR3: TGTGCCAGCAGTGATCGACGGGACAGCAACTACGAGCAGTACTTC.

V is TRBV19 and J is TRBJ2-2, with D possibly matching TRBD1 (7 bases). The germline CDR1 and CDR2 sequences are LNHDA and SQIVND (reference sequence). This CDR3 is built from 14 residues. V lost 6 bases and J 5 bases, leaving 13 bases between the germline ends. CDR3 region: CASSPTGRTGELFF. The DNA of the CDR3 is TGTGCCAGTAGCCCGACAGGGAGGACCGGGGAGCTGTTTTTT.

This chain uses TRBV21-1 with TRBJ2-3; the DNA was not used to check the table's D call, TRBD1. TRBV21-1 is listed as a pseudogene. The CDR3 is made up of 17 amino acids. CDR3 sequence reads: CASSKHPQSTSTDTQYF. The CDR3, as DNA: TGTGCCAGCAGCAAACACCCACAGAGTACTAGCACAGATACGCAGTATTTT.

The CDR3 reads CASSLDDRVPYEQYF. The CDR3 DNA follows: TGTGCCAGCAGCCTAGATGACAGGGTCCCCTACGAGCAGTACTTC. The rearrangement joins TRBV7-6 to TRBJ2-7, with 7 positions matching TRBD1. Germline V gives CDR1 SGHVS, CDR2 FNYEAQ. The CDR3 totals 15 residues. The junction had 9 bases not matched to a gene; V was cut back by 5 bases and J by 2 bases. Based on the CDR3 plus reference TRBV7-6 and TRBJ2-7, the full variable domain is GAGVSQSPRYKVTKRGQDVALRCDPISGHVSLYWYRQALGQGPEFLTYFNYEAQQDKSGLPNDRFSAERPEGSISTLTIQRTEQRDSAMYRCASSLDDRVPYEQYFGPGTRLTVT.

J is TRBJ2-3 and V is TRBV28; 7 bases fit TRBD2. Germline V gene lookup returns CDR1 MDHEN and CDR2 SYDVKM. CDR3 length: 15 amino acids. V lost 7 bases, J lost 0 bases, and 7 bases stayed unmatched. CDR3 protein: CASNDSGWSTDTQYF. The CDR3 coding sequence is TGTGCCAGCAACGATAGCGGGTGGAGCACAGATACGCAGTATTTT.

The chain carries TRBV28 and TRBJ1-1; 12 nucleotides line up with TRBD1. Germline-derived CDR1 and CDR2 are MDHEN and SYDVKM. CDR3 length equals 16 residues. With V trimmed by 4 bases and J by 6 bases, 9 bases remained unmatched. The CDR3 DNA follows: TGTGCCAGCAGTTCCGGGACAGGGGGCCTTAGGGCTGAAGCTTTCTTT. Amino acids: CASSSGTGGLRAEAFF.

Points on this clone: Other DNA sequences of this sample code for an identical CDR3. The V call is TRBV2, the J call TRBJ2-7; TRBD2 aligns across 7 bases. Looked up from germline, CDR1 is SNHLY and CDR2 is FYNNEI. Trimming removed 3 bases from V and 4 bases from J; junction bases left unmatched: 9. This CDR3 has 15 residues. Written as DNA, the CDR3 is TGTGCCAGCAGTGATCTGCTAGCGGTTGTTTACGAGCAGTACTTC. Encoded protein: CASSDLLAVVYEQYF.

This clone was seen once. The chain is built from TRBV6-6 and TRBJ2-5; 9 bases fit TRBD1. Germline assignment: CDR1 MNHNY and CDR2 SVGAGI (reference sequence). J gave up 4 bases and V 6 bases, and 6 bases lay outside the gene matches. The CDR3 runs to 14 residues. CDR3 bases: TGTGCCAGCAGGGTACAGGGGGCCGGAGAGACCCAGTACTTC. Translated: CASRVQGAGETQYF.

The genes are TRBV4-2 and TRBJ2-7, with D maybe TRBD1 (6 bases). V was trimmed by 5 bases and J by 0 bases, leaving 20 bases between them. Germline CDR1 is LGHNA and CDR2 is YNFKEQ. The CDR3 extends over 17 amino acids. The CDR3 spells CASSTSLRGGNSYEQYF. The CDR3, as DNA: TGTGCCAGCAGCACGTCCCTCAGGGGTGGGAACTCCTACGAGCAGTACTTC.